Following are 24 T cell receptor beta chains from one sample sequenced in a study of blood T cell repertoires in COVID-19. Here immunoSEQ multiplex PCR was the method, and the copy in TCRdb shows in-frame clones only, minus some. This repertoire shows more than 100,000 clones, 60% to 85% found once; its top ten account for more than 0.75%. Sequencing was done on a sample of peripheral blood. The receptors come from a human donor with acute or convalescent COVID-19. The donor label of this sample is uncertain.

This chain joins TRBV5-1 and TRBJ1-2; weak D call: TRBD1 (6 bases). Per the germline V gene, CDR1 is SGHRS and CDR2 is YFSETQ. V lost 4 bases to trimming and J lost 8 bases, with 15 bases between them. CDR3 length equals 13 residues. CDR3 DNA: TGCGCCAGCAGCCCGGACAGTCCTAGGGGCTACACCTTC. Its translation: CASSPDSPRGYTF.

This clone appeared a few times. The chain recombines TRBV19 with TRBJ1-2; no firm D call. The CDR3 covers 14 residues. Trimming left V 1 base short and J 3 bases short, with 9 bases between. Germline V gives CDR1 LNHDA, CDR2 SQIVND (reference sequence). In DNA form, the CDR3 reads TGTGCCAGTAGTATAGCTGCAGGATACTATGGCTACACCTTC. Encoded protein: CASSIAAGYYGYTF.

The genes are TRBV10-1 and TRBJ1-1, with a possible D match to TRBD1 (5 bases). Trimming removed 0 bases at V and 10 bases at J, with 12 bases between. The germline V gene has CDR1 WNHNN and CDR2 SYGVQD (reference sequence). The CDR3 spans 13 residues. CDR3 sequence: CASSESGLRRAFF. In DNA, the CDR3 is TGCGCCAGCAGTGAGTCGGGGCTTAGGCGAGCTTTCTTT.

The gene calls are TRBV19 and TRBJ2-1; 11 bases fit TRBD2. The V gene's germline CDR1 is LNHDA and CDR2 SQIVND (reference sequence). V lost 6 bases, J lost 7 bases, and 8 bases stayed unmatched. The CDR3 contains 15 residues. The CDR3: CASSPTSGGKNEQFF. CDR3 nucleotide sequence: TGTGCCAGTAGCCCCACTAGCGGGGGCAAGAATGAGCAGTTCTTC.

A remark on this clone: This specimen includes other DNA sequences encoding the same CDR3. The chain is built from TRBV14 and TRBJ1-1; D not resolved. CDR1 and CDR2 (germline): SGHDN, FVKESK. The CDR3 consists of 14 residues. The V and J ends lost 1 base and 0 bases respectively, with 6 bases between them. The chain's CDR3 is CASSQAGMNTEAFF. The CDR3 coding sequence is TGTGCCAGCAGCCAAGCGGGAATGAACACTGAAGCTTTCTTT. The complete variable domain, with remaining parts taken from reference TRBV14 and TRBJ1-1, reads EAGVTQFPSHSVIEKGQTVTLRCDPISGHDNLYWYRRVMGKEIKFLLHFVKESKQDESGMPNNRFLAERTGGTYSTLKVQPAELEDSGVYFCASSQAGMNTEAFFGQGTRLTVV.

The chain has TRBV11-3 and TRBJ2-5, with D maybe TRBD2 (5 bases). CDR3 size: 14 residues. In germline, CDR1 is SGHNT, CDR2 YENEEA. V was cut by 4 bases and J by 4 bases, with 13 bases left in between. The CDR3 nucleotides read TGTGCCAGCAGCTCTTATAGCGCAGGAGAGACCCAGTACTTC. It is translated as CASSSYSAGETQYF. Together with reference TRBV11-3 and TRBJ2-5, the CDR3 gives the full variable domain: EAGVVQSPRYKIIEKKQPVAFWCNPISGHNTLYWYLQNLGQGPELLIRYENEEAVDDSQLPKDRFSAERLKGVDSTLKIQPAELGDSAVYLCASSSYSAGETQYFGPGTRLLVL.

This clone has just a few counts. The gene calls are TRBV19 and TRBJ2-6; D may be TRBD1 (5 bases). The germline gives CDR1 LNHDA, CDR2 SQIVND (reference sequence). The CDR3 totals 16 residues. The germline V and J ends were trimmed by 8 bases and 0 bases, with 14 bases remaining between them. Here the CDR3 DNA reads TGTGCCAGTGGGGCAGCGAGACGCTCTGGGGCCAACGTCCTGACTTTC. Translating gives CASGAARRSGANVLTF.

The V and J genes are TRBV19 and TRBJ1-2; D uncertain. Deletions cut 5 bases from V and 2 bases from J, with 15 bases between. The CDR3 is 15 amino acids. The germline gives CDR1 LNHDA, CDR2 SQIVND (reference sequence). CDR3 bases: TGTGCCAGTAGTTATGACTCCTCCCGAAACTATGGCTACACCTTC. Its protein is CASSYDSSRNYGYTF.

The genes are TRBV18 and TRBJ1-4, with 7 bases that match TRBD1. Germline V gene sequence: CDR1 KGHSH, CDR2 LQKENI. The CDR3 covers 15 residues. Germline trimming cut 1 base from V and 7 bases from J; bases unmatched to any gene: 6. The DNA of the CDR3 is TGTGCCAGCTCACCACGAGGACAGGTTGGTGAAAAACTGTTTTTT. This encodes CASSPRGQVGEKLFF.

This CDR3 is CASSGPPGLRNQPQHF. Written as DNA, the CDR3 is TGTGCCAGCAGTGGCCCCCCGGGACTGCGAAATCAGCCCCAGCATTTT. The chain uses TRBV6-1 and TRBJ1-5; perhaps TRBD1 as D (5 bases). Between the trimmed V and J ends, which lost 4 bases and 4 bases, there was a span of 17 bases. Germline V lookup: CDR1 MNHNS, CDR2 SASEGT. CDR3 size: 16 residues.

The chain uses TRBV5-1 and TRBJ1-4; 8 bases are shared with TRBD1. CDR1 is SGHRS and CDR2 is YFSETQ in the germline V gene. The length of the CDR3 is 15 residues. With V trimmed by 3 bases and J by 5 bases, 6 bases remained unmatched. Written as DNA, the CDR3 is TGCGCCAGCAGCTCCCAGGGGGCGTCGAATGAAAAACTGTTTTTT. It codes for CASSSQGASNEKLFF. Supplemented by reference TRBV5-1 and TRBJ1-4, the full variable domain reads KAGVTQTPRYLIKTRGQQVTLSCSPISGHRSVSWYQQTPGQGLQFLFEYFSETQRNKGNFPGRFSGRQFSNSRSEMNVSTLELGDSALYLCASSSQGASNEKLFFGSGTQLSVL.

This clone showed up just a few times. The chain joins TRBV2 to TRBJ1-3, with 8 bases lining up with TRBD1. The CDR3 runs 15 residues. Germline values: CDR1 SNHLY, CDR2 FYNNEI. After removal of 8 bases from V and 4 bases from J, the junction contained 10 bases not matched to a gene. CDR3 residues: CASGAGTGLGNTIYF. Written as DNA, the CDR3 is TGTGCCAGCGGAGCCGGGACAGGCCTCGGAAACACCATATATTTT. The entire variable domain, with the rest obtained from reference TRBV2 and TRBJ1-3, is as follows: EPEVTQTPSHQVTQMGQEVILRCVPISNHLYFYWYRQILGQKVEFLVSFYNNEISEKSEIFDDQFSVERPDGSNFTLKIRSTKLEDSAMYFCASGAGTGLGNTIYFGEGSWLTVV.

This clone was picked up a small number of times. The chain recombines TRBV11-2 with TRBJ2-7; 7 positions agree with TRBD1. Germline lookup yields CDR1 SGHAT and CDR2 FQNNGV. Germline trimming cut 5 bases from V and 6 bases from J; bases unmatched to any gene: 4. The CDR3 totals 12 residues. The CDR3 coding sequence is TGTGCCAGCAGCATGACAGGGTCCGAGCAGTACTTC. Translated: CASSMTGSEQYF.

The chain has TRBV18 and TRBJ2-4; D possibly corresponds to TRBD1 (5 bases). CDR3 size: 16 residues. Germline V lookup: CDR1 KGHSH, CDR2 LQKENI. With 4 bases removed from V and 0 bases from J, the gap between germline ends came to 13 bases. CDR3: CASSRTPTSAKNIQYF. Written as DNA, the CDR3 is TGTGCCAGCTCACGGACACCTACTTCAGCCAAAAACATTCAGTACTTC.

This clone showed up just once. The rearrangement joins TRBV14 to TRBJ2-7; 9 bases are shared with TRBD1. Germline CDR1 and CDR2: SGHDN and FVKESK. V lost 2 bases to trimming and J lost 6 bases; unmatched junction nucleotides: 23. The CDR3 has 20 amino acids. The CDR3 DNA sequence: TGTGCCAGCAGCCAACTTAGGGACCGGACAGGGGCTATGGTCGTCGCCGAGCAGTACTTC. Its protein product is CASSQLRDRTGAMVVAEQYF.

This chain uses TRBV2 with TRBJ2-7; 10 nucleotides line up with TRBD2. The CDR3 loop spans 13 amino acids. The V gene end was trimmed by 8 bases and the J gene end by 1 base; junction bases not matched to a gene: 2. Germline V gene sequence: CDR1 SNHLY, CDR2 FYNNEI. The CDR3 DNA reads TGTGCCAGCGCTAGCGGGGGTTCCTACGAGCAGTACGTC. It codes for CASASGGSYEQYV.

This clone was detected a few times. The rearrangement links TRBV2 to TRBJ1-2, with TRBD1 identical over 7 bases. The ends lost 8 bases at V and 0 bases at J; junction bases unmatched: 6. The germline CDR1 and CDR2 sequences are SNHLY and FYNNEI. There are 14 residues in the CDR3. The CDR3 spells CASAPDRANYGYTF. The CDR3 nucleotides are TGTGCCAGCGCGCCAGACAGGGCTAACTATGGCTACACCTTC.

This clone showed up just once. The CDR3 DNA follows: TGCGCCAGCAGCCAAGTACCGGAGAATTCACCCCTCCACTTT. The encoded protein is CASSQVPENSPLHF. The J gene is TRBJ1-6, the V gene TRBV4-1; no reliable D call. The CDR3 is 14 residues long. Trimming pared 1 base from V and 7 bases from J, leaving 8 bases between. Germline V lookup: CDR1 MGHRA, CDR2 YSYEKL.

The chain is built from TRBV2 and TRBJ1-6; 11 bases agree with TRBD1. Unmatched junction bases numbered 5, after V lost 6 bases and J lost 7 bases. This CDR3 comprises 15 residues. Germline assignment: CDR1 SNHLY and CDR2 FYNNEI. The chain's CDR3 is CASRDGQGANSPLHF. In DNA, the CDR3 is TGTGCCAGCAGGGACGGACAGGGGGCGAATTCACCCCTCCACTTT.

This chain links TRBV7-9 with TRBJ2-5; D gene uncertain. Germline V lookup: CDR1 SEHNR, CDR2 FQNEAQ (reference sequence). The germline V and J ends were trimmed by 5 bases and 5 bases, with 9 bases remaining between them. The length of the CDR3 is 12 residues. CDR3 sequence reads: CASSPSQETQYF. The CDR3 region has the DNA TGTGCCAGCAGCCCCTCCCAGGAGACCCAGTACTTC.

The CDR3 reads CASSSDRDRGLSGTEAFF. The CDR3, as DNA: TGTGCCAGCAGCTCCGACCGGGACAGGGGGCTATCAGGAACTGAAGCTTTCTTT. The chain recombines TRBV5-4 with TRBJ1-1; 12 nucleotides align to TRBD1. Trimming removed 3 bases from V and 5 bases from J; junction bases left unmatched: 14. The CDR3 runs 18 residues. Germline V CDR1 and CDR2: SGHNT, YYREEE (reference sequence).

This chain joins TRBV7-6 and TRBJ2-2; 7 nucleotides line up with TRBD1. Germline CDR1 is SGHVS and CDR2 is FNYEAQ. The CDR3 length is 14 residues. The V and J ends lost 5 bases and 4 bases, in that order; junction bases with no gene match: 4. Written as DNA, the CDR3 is TGTGCCAGCAGCCTACAGGGGAGCACCGGGGAGCTGTTTTTT. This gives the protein CASSLQGSTGELFF.

The CDR3 DNA reads as TGTGCCAGCAGCTTGGGACAGGACTACGAGCAGTACGTC. Translated, it gives CASSLGQDYEQYV. The gene calls are TRBV5-6 and TRBJ2-7; D is possibly TRBD1 (6 bases). V dropped 0 bases and J dropped 3 bases, with 7 bases sitting between them. Germline V gives CDR1 SGHDT, CDR2 YYEEEE. The CDR3 is 13 residues long.

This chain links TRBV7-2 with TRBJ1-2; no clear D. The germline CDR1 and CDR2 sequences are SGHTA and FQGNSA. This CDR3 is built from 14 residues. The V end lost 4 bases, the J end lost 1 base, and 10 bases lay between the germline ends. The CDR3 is CASSSPRINYGYTF. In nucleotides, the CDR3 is TGTGCCAGCAGCTCACCCAGGATTAACTATGGCTACACCTTC.